This passage covers 8 T cell receptor beta chains from one sample sequenced in a study of blood T cell repertoires in COVID-19. The data were produced by immunoSEQ multiplex PCR, yet TCRdb's version contains in-frame clones alone and is incomplete. Of approximately 100,000 clones listed, around 79% are singletons. The sample consisted of peripheral blood. These receptors all stem from a man aged 70 or older with active or convalescent COVID-19.

This clone was recorded a few times. V usage is TRBV7-2 and J usage is TRBJ2-3, with D possibly being TRBD2 (6 bases). The CDR3 is 15 amino acids. Germline loops: CDR1 SGHTA, CDR2 FQGNSA. Trimming took 0 bases from V and 1 from J, leaving 8 bases between them. The CDR3 DNA is TGTGCCAGCAGCTTAGCCCCGGGGGGCACAGATACGCAGTATTTT. Encoded protein: CASSLAPGGTDTQYF.

The CDR3 bases are TGTGCCAGCAGTTACTCGGCGGAGAACACTGAAGCTTTCTTT. This translates into CASSYSAENTEAFF. The gene calls are TRBV6-6 and TRBJ1-1; no firm D call. CDR1 is MNHNY, CDR2 SVGAGI, per germline (reference sequence). CDR3 size: 14 residues. Between the trimmed V and J ends, which lost 0 bases and 1 base, there was a span of 6 bases.

DNA of the CDR3: TGTGCCAGCAGCCCCACCGGGACAGGCACCCATGAGCAGTTCTTC. It translates to CASSPTGTGTHEQFF. The chain joins TRBV9 to TRBJ2-1; the match to TRBD1 covers 8 bases. Trimming took 4 bases from V and 8 from J; bases not matched to a gene: 11. The CDR3 length is 15 residues. In germline, CDR1 is SGDLS, CDR2 YYNGEE.

This clone occurred once. V gene TRBV30 combines with J gene TRBJ1-4; a possible D gene is TRBD1 (6 bases). Trimming stripped 2 bases from V and 8 bases from J, with 15 bases between. Germline V gene sequence: CDR1 GTSNPN, CDR2 SVGIG (reference sequence). CDR3 length: 14 residues. The CDR3 loop reads CAWSMTGDREKLFF. The CDR3 DNA sequence: TGTGCCTGGAGTATGACAGGAGATCGAGAAAAACTGTTTTTT.

This chain joins TRBV2 and TRBJ2-2, with D perhaps matching TRBD1 (6 bases). The CDR3 has 15 amino acids. Trimming removed 5 bases from V and 2 bases from J, with 12 bases in between. Germline V gene lookup returns CDR1 SNHLY and CDR2 FYNNEI. CDR3 protein: CASSRTVTNTGELFF. The CDR3 DNA reads TGTGCCAGCAGTCGGACAGTTACCAACACCGGGGAGCTGTTTTTT.

V gene TRBV28 combines with J gene TRBJ1-2; perhaps TRBD1 as D (6 bases). The CDR3 spans 15 residues. V was trimmed by 2 bases and J by 1 base, leaving 11 bases between them. From germline, CDR1 is MDHEN and CDR2 SYDVKM. The CDR3 bases are TGTGCCAGCAGTTTAGGGGGGGCCGTTAACTATGGCTACACCTTC. Its translation is CASSLGGAVNYGYTF.

V is TRBV18 and J is TRBJ1-1, with TRBD1 matching over 9 bases. The CDR3 sequence is 14 residues long. CDR1 is KGHSH, CDR2 LQKENI, per germline. J was trimmed by 2 bases and V by 4 bases; bases with no gene match: 2. The CDR3, as DNA: TGTGCCAGCTCACTGGACAGGGGAAACACTGAAGCTTTCTTT. As protein: CASSLDRGNTEAFF. Based on the CDR3 plus reference TRBV18 and TRBJ1-1, the full variable domain is NAGVMQNPRHLVRRRGQEARLRCSPMKGHSHVYWYRQLPEEGLKFMVYLQKENIIDESGMPKERFSAEFPKEGPSILRIQQVVRGDSAAYFCASSLDRGNTEAFFGQGTRLTVV.

V gene TRBV19 combines with J gene TRBJ1-3, with D unclear. The germline gives CDR1 LNHDA, CDR2 SQIVND (reference sequence). V lost 9 bases, J lost 6 bases, and 18 bases lay in between. The CDR3 has 14 amino acids. Here the CDR3 DNA reads TGTGCCAGCGCCAGTAACAGCATTACAAACACCATATATTTT. It encodes CASASNSITNTIYF.